The clone carrying this T cell receptor (beta chain) has a handful of counts. Antigen specificity is unknown. Germline V gene data show CDR1 as DFQATT and CDR2 as SNEGSKA (reference sequence). This CDR3 spans 15 amino acids. V shed 3 bases, J shed 4 bases, and the junction held 9 bases outside the gene matches. TCRdb ran MiXCR on the reads and lists one entry per CDR3 protein. The sample shows hundreds of thousands of distinct CDR3 sequences, around 30% of them seen only once. The data are from a study of T cell repertoires in cytomegalovirus infection. The chain employs TRBV20-1 and TRBJ1-1, with 9 positions matching TRBD1. Sample: cultured PBMCs, taken from culture after CMV antigen stimulation. The sequence derives from a human donor in good health (CMV status not recorded). Some clones in this sample may be carry-over from other donors' samples. Written as DNA, the CDR3 is TGCAGTGCTAGGATTCCGGGACAGGGAGGCACTGAAGCTTTCTTT. It yields the protein CSARIPGQGGTEAFF.